This TCR beta chain was observed in a study of shared clonotypes between healthy human individuals. This clone was seen a handful of times. The ends were cut back, 6 bases at V and 3 bases at J, with 6 bases in the middle. This CDR3 has 13 residues. Germline V gene lookup returns CDR1 MDHEN and CDR2 SYDVKM. The protocol was immunoSEQ multiplex PCR, while the TCRdb copy is restricted to in-frame clones and leaves out a portion. Here the sample spans 780,000 or so clones, about two thirds being singletons. This receptor was obtained from a woman in her twenties or thirties in good health. The rearrangement uses TRBV28 and TRBJ2-6; D remains unclear. The sequencing input was memory CD4+ T cells sorted from blood. As to subset: CD45RA-negative fraction. CDR3 sequence (DNA): TGTGCCAGCAGAGTATTTGGGGCCAACGTCCTGACTTTC. Protein product: CASRVFGANVLTF.